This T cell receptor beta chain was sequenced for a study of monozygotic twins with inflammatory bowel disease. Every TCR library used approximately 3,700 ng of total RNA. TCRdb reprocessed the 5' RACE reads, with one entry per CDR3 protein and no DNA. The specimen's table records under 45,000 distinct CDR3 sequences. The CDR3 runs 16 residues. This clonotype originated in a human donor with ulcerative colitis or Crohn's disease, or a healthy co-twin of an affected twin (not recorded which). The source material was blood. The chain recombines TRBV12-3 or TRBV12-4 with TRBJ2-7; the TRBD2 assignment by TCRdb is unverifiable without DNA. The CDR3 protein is CASSPNSGGTPYEQYF.